Listed here are 16 T cell receptor beta chains from one sample, sequenced in a study of blood T cell repertoires in COVID-19. Method: immunoSEQ multiplex PCR; TCRdb's copy keeps in-frame clones and lacks some. The table shows about 120,000 clones, with 60% to 85% occurring only once. The source material was peripheral blood. The source of these receptors is a human donor with acute or convalescent COVID-19. The donor label of this sample is uncertain.

CDR3 sequence (DNA): TGCAGCGTTAGGGGACAGTTCGATGAGCAGTTCTTC. Protein sequence: CSVRGQFDEQFF. The chain has TRBV29-1 and TRBJ2-1, with 7 bases fitting TRBD1. The trim removed 5 bases at V and 8 bases at J, leaving 6 bases unmatched. Germline V lookup: CDR1 SQVTM, CDR2 ANQGSEA. The length of the CDR3 is 12 residues.

V and J are TRBV9 and TRBJ2-1, with TRBD2 as a possible D gene (5 bases). The CDR3 sequence is 16 residues long. The germline V gene has CDR1 SGDLS and CDR2 YYNGEE. Trimming shortened V by 0 bases and J by 0 bases, and 10 bases separated the two germline ends. DNA for the CDR3: TGTGCCAGCAGCGTAGGCGGGTCTAGCTCCTACAATGAGCAGTTCTTC. Translating it yields CASSVGGSSSYNEQFF. Looking up the rest from reference TRBV9 and TRBJ2-1 gives the full variable domain: DSGVTQTPKHLITATGQRVTLRCSPRSGDLSVYWYQQSLDQGLQFLIQYYNGEERAKGNILERFSAQQFPDLHSELNLSSLELGDSALYFCASSVGGSSSYNEQFFGPGTRLTVL.

The chain carries TRBV18 and TRBJ1-4; unclear D gene. Germline V CDR1 and CDR2: KGHSH, LQKENI. This CDR3 spans 13 amino acids. Trimming left V 4 bases short and J 4 bases short, with 7 bases between. This chain's CDR3 is CASSQGGNEKLFF. CDR3 nucleotides: TGTGCCAGCTCACAGGGAGGTAATGAAAAACTGTTTTTT. Full variable domain (outside the CDR3, taken from reference TRBV18 and TRBJ1-4): NAGVMQNPRHLVRRRGQEARLRCSPMKGHSHVYWYRQLPEEGLKFMVYLQKENIIDESGMPKERFSAEFPKEGPSILRIQQVVRGDSAAYFCASSQGGNEKLFFGSGTQLSVL.

The V and J genes are TRBV6-1 and TRBJ2-7; TRBD2 might be the D (5 bases). Trimming removed 2 bases at V and 1 base at J, with 9 bases between. The CDR3 has 14 residues. Germline-derived CDR1 and CDR2 are MNHNS and SASEGT. CDR3 residues: CASSESPGSYEQYV. In DNA, the CDR3 is TGTGCCAGCAGTGAAAGCCCGGGGTCCTACGAGCAGTACGTC.

This clone was detected a few times. V is TRBV3-1 (or the pseudogene TRBV3-2) and J is TRBJ1-6; D gene ambiguous. Germline CDR1 is LGHDT and CDR2 is YNNKEL (reference sequence). Trimming cost V 8 bases and J 3 bases, with 5 bases left between them. The CDR3 extends over 12 amino acids. The CDR3 here is CASRVYNSPLHF. The CDR3 DNA sequence: TGTGCCAGCCGGGTCTATAATTCACCCCTCCACTTT.

V is TRBV5-1 and J is TRBJ2-7; 12 positions agree with TRBD1. Germline V gene lookup returns CDR1 SGHRS and CDR2 YFSETQ. The trim removed 8 bases at V and 11 bases at J, leaving 14 bases unmatched. CDR3 length: 14 amino acids. CDR3 in DNA: TGCGCCAGATGGGACAGGGGGCGGCGGGTTTCAGAGTACGTC. Translation: CARWDRGRRVSEYV.

The V and J genes are TRBV27 and TRBJ1-2, with TRBD1 matching 7 bases. The CDR3 is 15 residues long. Germline trimming cut 3 bases from V and 4 bases from J; bases unmatched to any gene: 8. The germline V gene encodes CDR1 MNHEY and CDR2 SMNVEV (reference sequence). CDR3 loop: CASSFEPQGGYGYTF. For the CDR3, the DNA is TGTGCCAGCAGTTTTGAGCCCCAGGGGGGCTATGGCTACACCTTC.

The chain recombines TRBV10-3 with TRBJ2-1; TRBD2 matches at 13 bases. V trimming: 5 bases; J trimming: 0 bases; junction bases outside the gene matches: 1. Per germline, CDR1 ENHRY and CDR2 SYGVKD. The length of the CDR3 is 16 residues. The CDR3 sequence is CAISRTSGGSYNEQFF. Written as DNA, the CDR3 is TGTGCCATCAGTAGGACTAGCGGGGGCTCCTACAATGAGCAGTTCTTC.

V gene TRBV6-1 combines with J gene TRBJ2-7; D may be TRBD2 (7 bases). Germline CDR1 is MNHNS and CDR2 is SASEGT. This CDR3 is built from 15 residues. Trimming cost V 2 bases and J 4 bases, with 15 bases left between them. The CDR3 sequence is CASSELGGASYEQYF. CDR3 nucleotide sequence: TGTGCCAGCAGTGAATTGGGGGGGGCTTCTTACGAGCAGTACTTC.

The V and J genes are TRBV18 and TRBJ1-1; a weak D match, TRBD1 (6 bases). Trimming shortened V by 3 bases and J by 5 bases, and 16 bases separated the two germline ends. Germline V lookup: CDR1 KGHSH, CDR2 LQKENI. This CDR3 has 15 amino acids. The CDR3 reads CASSPFGGRATEAFF. The CDR3 DNA reads TGTGCCAGCTCACCTTTCGGGGGGCGCGCGACTGAAGCTTTCTTT.

As for this clone: The identical CDR3 is also encoded by other nucleotide sequences in the sample. The rearrangement joins TRBV7-3 to TRBJ1-1; D ambiguous. The CDR3 spans 13 residues. V lost 2 bases and J 3 bases, leaving 7 bases between the germline ends. CDR1 SGHTA and CDR2 FQGTGA come from the germline V gene. The CDR3 sequence is CASSLSRDTEAFF. DNA for the CDR3: TGTGCCAGCAGCTTATCAAGAGACACTGAAGCTTTCTTT.

The V gene is TRBV2, the J gene TRBJ1-3, with D uncertain. Germline values: CDR1 SNHLY, CDR2 FYNNEI. V was clipped by 1 base and J by 3 bases, with 7 bases between them. There are 14 residues in the CDR3. As DNA, the CDR3 is TGTGCCAGCAGTGAAGACGGGTATGGAAACACCATATATTTT. Its translation is CASSEDGYGNTIYF.

The rearrangement links TRBV19 to TRBJ1-2; 8 nucleotides line up with TRBD1. The germline V gene encodes CDR1 LNHDA and CDR2 SQIVND (reference sequence). The CDR3 has 17 amino acids. The J segment lost 1 base and the V segment lost 2 bases, leaving 9 bases of the junction unmatched. The CDR3 loop reads CASSIRGTGPLNYGYTF. The DNA of the CDR3 is TGTGCCAGTAGTATAAGGGGGACAGGCCCGCTTAACTATGGCTACACCTTC.

The chain combines TRBV18 with TRBJ1-2; D call uncertain. The CDR3 runs to 13 residues. V dropped 1 base and J dropped 4 bases, with 7 bases sitting between them. Germline values: CDR1 KGHSH, CDR2 LQKENI. In DNA form, the CDR3 reads TGTGCCAGCTCACCACGCAGGTCCTATGGCTACACCTTC. This translates into CASSPRRSYGYTF. Together with reference TRBV18 and TRBJ1-2, the CDR3 gives the full variable domain: NAGVMQNPRHLVRRRGQEARLRCSPMKGHSHVYWYRQLPEEGLKFMVYLQKENIIDESGMPKERFSAEFPKEGPSILRIQQVVRGDSAAYFCASSPRRSYGYTFGSGTRLTVV.

V and J are TRBV18 and TRBJ1-5, with 8 bases that match TRBD1. Germline CDR1 reads KGHSH; CDR2 reads LQKENI. The CDR3 has 18 residues. With 1 base clipped from V and 1 base from J, the junction kept 9 bases outside the gene matches. The CDR3 DNA reads as TGTGCCAGCTCACCACGGGGAGGACAGGGATCAAGCAATCAGCCCCAGCATTTT. Its protein is CASSPRGGQGSSNQPQHF.

This chain links TRBV24-1 with TRBJ2-3; D might be TRBD2 (6 bases). The V end was cut by 3 bases, the J end by 0 bases, with 12 bases between. The CDR3 has 16 amino acids. Germline V gene sequence: CDR1 KGHDR, CDR2 SFDVKD. The DNA for the CDR3 is TGTGCCACCAGTGATCCGGGCGGGGCAAGCACAGATACGCAGTATTTT. Amino acids: CATSDPGGASTDTQYF.